This entry lists 5 T cell receptor beta chains sequenced from one sample in a study of T cells in Graves' hyperthyroidism and ophthalmopathy. TCR beta CDR3 regions were amplified from RNA. Primed by the HTBI set, a first-round RT-PCR was run on the TCR CDR3. TCRdb independently ran MiXCR on the multiplex PCR reads; one entry per CDR3 protein. The sample carries around 250,000 distinct CDR3 sequences, more than 20% recorded once. Sequenced input: blood. Receptors originate from a middle-aged woman with Graves' ophthalmopathy.

This clonotype was detected many times. J is TRBJ1-3 and V is TRBV6-5, with D possibly matching TRBD1 (5 bases). The CDR3 has 14 residues. Germline V CDR1 and CDR2: MNHEY, SVGAGI. The V end was cut by 6 bases, the J end by 2 bases, with 11 bases between. CDR3 in amino acids: CASSPMGAGNTIYF. The CDR3 coding sequence is TGTGCCAGCAGCCCCATGGGGGCTGGAAACACCATATATTTT.

The chain recombines TRBV27 with TRBJ2-1, with TRBD2 as a possible D gene (5 bases). Between the trimmed V and J ends, which lost 2 bases and 9 bases, there was a span of 5 bases. CDR1 MNHEY and CDR2 SMNVEV come from the germline V gene (reference sequence). The CDR3 length is 11 residues. As DNA, the CDR3 is TGTGCCAGCAGTTTACGGGGTGAGCAGTTCTTC. This translates into CASSLRGEQFF.

This chain uses TRBV12-3 or TRBV12-4 with TRBJ2-5; D is perhaps TRBD2 (6 bases). The CDR3 loop spans 17 amino acids. V lost 1 base, J lost 2 bases, and 17 bases lay in between. DNA of the CDR3: TGTGCCAGCAGTTTAGGGCCCGGCGGGATGGATCAAGAGACCCAGTACTTC. Encoded protein: CASSLGPGGMDQETQYF.

Points on this clonotype: At one of its ends the junction is not consistent with the germline gene, which may arise from a read error. This chain links TRBV12-3 or TRBV12-4 with TRBJ2-7; TRBD1 is a possible D gene (8 bases). This CDR3 comprises 14 residues. The CDR3 DNA is TGTGCCAGCAGTATAGCACAGGGGGGGTACGAGCAGTACTTC. Residues: CASSIAQGGYEQYF.

This clonotype was detected ten times or more. This chain connects TRBV28 to TRBJ1-5; D is uncertain. Trimming left V 10 bases short and J 2 bases short, with 15 bases between. This CDR3 spans 14 amino acids. Germline V gene sequence: CDR1 MDHEN, CDR2 SYDVKM. The CDR3 DNA reads as TGTGCCACCTCACGGGCAGGCGGCAATCAGCCCCAGCATTTT. Translation gives CATSRAGGNQPQHF.